One and the same sample provided the 22 T cell receptor beta chains below, sequenced in a study of OX40 agonist ivuxolimab in advanced cancers. The method was immunoSEQ multiplex PCR; TCRdb's version includes in-frame clones alone and lacks a portion of them. This table holds 90,000 to 100,000 clones, around 85% found once. Sequencing used CD4+ or CD8+ T cells sorted from blood, obtained in a trial of the OX40 agonist ivuxolimab. These receptors all come from an adult with an advanced solid tumor such as melanoma, head and neck, liver or kidney cancer.

This clone has only a few counts. V gene TRBV21-1 combines with J gene TRBJ2-1; the table's TRBD2 call for D was not verified on the DNA. TRBV21-1 has pseudogene status. The CDR3 totals 17 residues. The DNA for the CDR3 is TGTGCCAGCAGCCTCACCCGGACTAGCGGGAGTCTCAATGAGCAGTTCTTC. It codes for CASSLTRTSGSLNEQFF.

The gene calls are TRBV30 and TRBJ1-1; unclear D gene. Trimming took off 2 bases at V and 1 base at J, with 5 bases between the two ends. CDR3 length: 12 residues. Germline CDR1 GTSNPN, CDR2 SVGIG (reference sequence). The CDR3 loop is CAWSHPNTEAFF. In nucleotides, the CDR3 is TGTGCCTGGAGTCATCCGAACACTGAAGCTTTCTTT.

This sequence joins TRBV19 and TRBJ1-4; tentative D call: TRBD1 (5 bases). The length of the CDR3 is 14 residues. Deletions cut 3 bases from V and 8 bases from J, with 13 bases between. The V gene's germline CDR1 is LNHDA and CDR2 SQIVND (reference sequence). The DNA for the CDR3 is TGTGCCAGTAGTATCGGAAGGGGAGGAGAAAAACTGTTTTTT. Residues: CASSIGRGGEKLFF.

The CDR3 DNA follows: TGTGCCAGCAGCCTAAGCGCAGGGGTCGGTTCCTACGAGCAGTACGTC. Translated: CASSLSAGVGSYEQYV. The gene calls are TRBV5-5 and TRBJ2-7; tentative D call: TRBD1 (6 bases). Per germline, CDR1 SGHKS and CDR2 YYEKEE (reference sequence). Trimming pared 4 bases from V and 1 base from J, leaving 18 bases between. The CDR3 contains 16 residues.

This chain links TRBV5-1 with TRBJ2-7; 7 bases agree with TRBD1. The ends lost 4 bases at V and 2 bases at J; junction bases unmatched: 6. This CDR3 comprises 14 residues. Per the germline V gene, CDR1 is SGHRS and CDR2 is YFSETQ. The CDR3 DNA sequence: TGCGCCAGCAGCCCTGGACAGGATCCCTACGAGCAGTACTTC. It specifies CASSPGQDPYEQYF.

The V call is TRBV6-6, the J call TRBJ2-1; the D is unclear. Germline V lookup: CDR1 MNHNY, CDR2 SVGAGI (reference sequence). Trimming took 3 bases from V and 8 from J, leaving 5 bases between them. This CDR3 region has 11 residues. The CDR3 is CASSYLDEQFF. DNA of the CDR3: TGTGCCAGCAGTTATCTCGATGAGCAGTTCTTC.

V gene TRBV4-1 combines with J gene TRBJ1-5; possible D gene TRBD1, 5 bases. Germline values: CDR1 MGHRA, CDR2 YSYEKL. The length of the CDR3 is 17 residues. Trimming took off 1 base at V and 5 bases at J, with 18 bases between the two ends. The DNA for the CDR3 is TGCGCCAGCAGCCAAGTGGGGGGACGAGGGAAGGATCAGCCCCAGCATTTT. Its translation: CASSQVGGRGKDQPQHF.

This clone is a singleton in its sample. The genes are TRBV21-1 and TRBJ2-5; the table assigns TRBD2, which was not confirmed against the DNA. TRBV21-1 is given as a pseudogene. The CDR3 spans 17 residues. The CDR3 coding sequence is TGTGCCAGCAGCAAAGAAGGGGGTAGCGGGTTTCAAGAGACCCAGTACTTC. Its protein is CASSKEGGSGFQETQYF.

The V and J genes are TRBV5-1 and TRBJ2-1; 12 nucleotides line up with TRBD2. The CDR3 consists of 15 residues. The J segment lost 6 bases and the V segment lost 2 bases, leaving 3 bases of the junction unmatched. From germline, CDR1 is SGHRS and CDR2 YFSETQ. In nucleotides, the CDR3 is TGCGCCAGCAGCTTTCTAGCGGGAGGGAGCAATGAGCAGTTCTTC. Protein: CASSFLAGGSNEQFF.

The rearrangement uses TRBV19 and TRBJ2-7; TRBD2 might be the D (7 bases). CDR1 and CDR2 (germline): LNHDA, SQIVND (reference sequence). This CDR3 spans 13 amino acids. V gave up 6 bases and J gave up 2 bases, with 11 bases separating them. The CDR3 loop is CASSRGATYEQYF. The CDR3, as DNA: TGTGCCAGTAGCCGGGGGGCCACCTACGAGCAGTACTTC.

The chain is built from TRBV18 and TRBJ2-5; 7 bases line up with TRBD1. V lost 5 bases and J lost 4; bases outside the gene matches: 7. The germline gives CDR1 KGHSH, CDR2 LQKENI. This CDR3 has 14 residues. CDR3 nucleotides: TGTGCCAGCTCATCGAGGCAGGGGGTAGAGACCCAGTACTTC. It is translated as CASSSRQGVETQYF.

The chain employs TRBV7-9 and TRBJ2-1; TRBD2 agrees at 7 bases. The ends lost 2 bases at V and 7 bases at J; junction bases unmatched: 8. Per germline, CDR1 SEHNR and CDR2 FQNEAQ (reference sequence). The CDR3 runs to 15 residues. DNA of the CDR3: TGTGCCAGCAGCTTAACGGGGGACTATGTAAATGAGCAGTTCTTC. Protein: CASSLTGDYVNEQFF.

The J gene is TRBJ2-3, the V gene TRBV10-3; 8 bases are shared with TRBD2. The CDR3 is made up of 14 amino acids. Germline lookup yields CDR1 ENHRY and CDR2 SYGVKD. Germline trimming cut 3 bases from V and 5 bases from J; bases unmatched to any gene: 4. This chain's CDR3 is CAISDREGKDTQYF. As DNA, the CDR3 is TGTGCCATCAGTGACCGGGAGGGGAAAGATACGCAGTATTTT.

The chain carries TRBV4-3 and TRBJ2-3, with TRBD2 matching over 7 bases. With 0 bases clipped from V and 8 bases from J, the junction kept 11 bases outside the gene matches. There are 16 residues in the CDR3. Germline CDR1 and CDR2: LGHNA and YSLEER. The chain's CDR3 is CASSQDTAGVRATQYF. DNA of the CDR3: TGCGCCAGCAGCCAAGATACGGCGGGAGTGAGGGCTACGCAGTATTTT.

The chain links TRBV4-2 to TRBJ1-5, with D maybe TRBD1 (5 bases). Germline loops: CDR1 LGHNA, CDR2 YNFKEQ. The CDR3 contains 14 residues. V lost 1 base and J lost 8, with 12 bases in between. Here the CDR3 reads CASSQAGGNEPQHF. The CDR3, as DNA: TGTGCCAGCAGCCAAGCGGGGGGTAACGAGCCCCAGCATTTT.

The rearrangement links TRBV2 to TRBJ1-1, with D hard to call. Germline CDR1 reads SNHLY; CDR2 reads FYNNEI. V dropped 7 bases and J dropped 1 base, with 7 bases sitting between them. This CDR3 is built from 12 residues. The CDR3 spells CASTRQNTEAFF. The CDR3 DNA sequence: TGTGCCAGCACAAGACAGAACACTGAAGCTTTCTTT.

The chain recombines TRBV19 with TRBJ2-2, with TRBD1 as a possible D gene (7 bases). Germline-derived CDR1 and CDR2 are LNHDA and SQIVND (reference sequence). The germline V and J ends were trimmed by 5 bases and 1 base, with 14 bases remaining between them. The CDR3 is 16 amino acids. CDR3 residues: CASSRGTALNTGELFF. As DNA, the CDR3 is TGTGCCAGTAGTCGCGGGACAGCACTGAACACCGGGGAGCTGTTTTTT.

This chain connects TRBV7-9 to TRBJ2-3; D is uncertain. The length of the CDR3 is 14 residues. Germline CDR1 SEHNR, CDR2 FQNEAQ (reference sequence). V lost 5 bases, J lost 3 bases, and 12 bases lay in between. The CDR3 sequence is CASSPGPLTDTQYF. The CDR3 DNA follows: TGTGCCAGCAGCCCCGGACCTCTGACAGATACGCAGTATTTT.

The rearrangement links TRBV7-2 to TRBJ2-3; 10 bases match TRBD2. Losses at the gene ends were 2 bases for V and 5 bases for J; bases not matched to a gene: 4. This CDR3 region has 15 residues. CDR1 and CDR2 from the germline V gene are SGHTA and FQGNSA. The CDR3 nucleotides are TGTGCCAGCAGCTTAAGCGGGAGGGCCGGAGATACGCAGTATTTT. Residues: CASSLSGRAGDTQYF.

This clone has only one observation. The V and J genes are TRBV10-3 and TRBJ2-2; no clear D. The CDR3 consists of 14 residues. Germline V CDR1 and CDR2: ENHRY, SYGVKD. Trimming left V 11 bases short and J 7 bases short, with 20 bases between. The CDR3 nucleotides are TGTGCCGGTACCGCGGTAGCCGTTGGCGGGGAGCTGTTTTTT. Amino acid sequence: CAGTAVAVGGELFF.

The V and J genes are TRBV30 and TRBJ2-5; 9 bases agree with TRBD1. V gave up 0 bases and J gave up 4 bases; unmatched junction bases: 6. This CDR3 is built from 15 residues. Per the germline V gene, CDR1 is GTSNPN and CDR2 is SVGIG (reference sequence). The CDR3 reads CAWSVQQGARETQYF. The DNA of the CDR3 is TGTGCCTGGAGTGTACAACAGGGGGCTCGAGAGACCCAGTACTTC.

The genes are TRBV5-1 and TRBJ1-3, with no clear D. Germline V gene sequence: CDR1 SGHRS, CDR2 YFSETQ. V lost 7 bases and J lost 0, with 14 bases in between. The length of the CDR3 is 15 residues. The CDR3 loop is CASGKGDDSGNTIYF. In DNA, the CDR3 is TGCGCCAGCGGGAAAGGCGATGACTCTGGAAACACCATATATTTT. The full variable domain, in which reference TRBV5-1 and TRBJ1-3 provide the parts outside the CDR3, is KAGVTQTPRYLIKTRGQQVTLSCSPISGHRSVSWYQQTPGQGLQFLFEYFSETQRNKGNFPGRFSGRQFSNSRSEMNVSTLELGDSALYLCASGKGDDSGNTIYFGEGSWLTVV.